These 21 T cell receptor beta chains were sequenced from one sample in a study of cytomegalovirus exposure and HLA in healthy donors. 13 Jbeta primers and 60 Vbeta primers were used for the PCR. Data came from immunoSEQ multiplex PCR; TCRdb stores just in-frame clones and leaves some out. The data hold fewer than 200,000 clones, with roughly 8.7% observed a single time. Specimen: PBMCs. The source is a woman between 25 and 40 years old in good health and CMV-seropositive.

There are a few counts of this clone. This chain links TRBV27 with TRBJ1-4; possible D gene TRBD1, 5 bases. The V end was cut by 5 bases, the J end by 0 bases, with 13 bases between. Germline CDR1 MNHEY, CDR2 SMNVEV (reference sequence). There are 16 residues in the CDR3. For the CDR3, the DNA is TGTGCCAGCAGTCCAAGACAGTTTGCAACTAATGAAAAACTGTTTTTT. Translated, it gives CASSPRQFATNEKLFF.

V is TRBV4-1 and J is TRBJ2-3, with D perhaps matching TRBD2 (8 bases). The CDR3 contains 18 residues. V gave up 4 bases and J gave up 3 bases, with 23 bases separating them. Germline-derived CDR1 and CDR2 are MGHRA and YSYEKL. CDR3 loop: CASSLLPPTGTRTDTQYF. The CDR3 DNA sequence: TGCGCCAGCAGCCTATTACCTCCGACAGGGACTAGGACAGATACGCAGTATTTT.

The sample holds a few counts of this clone. This chain joins TRBV6-6 and TRBJ1-3; no firm D call. The CDR3 extends over 16 amino acids. V dropped 0 bases and J dropped 0 bases, with 9 bases sitting between them. CDR1 is MNHNY and CDR2 is SVGAGI in the germline V gene (reference sequence). The DNA of the CDR3 is TGTGCCAGCAGTTACTCAAGGTGGAGCTCTGGAAACACCATATATTTT. It yields the protein CASSYSRWSSGNTIYF.

This chain joins TRBV5-1 and TRBJ2-3, with 11 positions matching TRBD2. The CDR3 is 17 amino acids. Germline-derived CDR1 and CDR2 are SGHRS and YFSETQ. Trimming removed 0 bases from V and 3 bases from J; junction bases left unmatched: 6. The chain's CDR3 is CASSLGLAGLGTDTQYF. The CDR3 nucleotides read TGCGCCAGCAGCTTGGGACTAGCGGGACTGGGGACAGATACGCAGTATTTT.

The chain is built from TRBV4-1 and TRBJ1-2; 9 positions match TRBD1. The J segment lost 3 bases and the V segment lost 5 bases, leaving 4 bases of the junction unmatched. The CDR3 sequence is 14 residues long. The germline V gene has CDR1 MGHRA and CDR2 YSYEKL. DNA for the CDR3: TGCGCCAGCAGCAGACAGGGGGATTACTATGGCTACACCTTC. The encoded protein is CASSRQGDYYGYTF.

This clone was detected a few times. This sequence joins TRBV6-5 and TRBJ1-2; D may be TRBD1 (6 bases). Germline V lookup: CDR1 MNHEY, CDR2 SVGAGI. The V and J ends lost 5 bases and 7 bases respectively, with 14 bases between them. The CDR3 sequence is 13 residues long. This chain's CDR3 is CASSTAGGAGYTF. The DNA of the CDR3 is TGTGCCAGCAGTACTGCGGGGGGCGCTGGCTACACCTTC.

This clone was found a few times. The chain couples TRBV7-9 to TRBJ2-7, with TRBD1 matching 7 bases. CDR1 SEHNR and CDR2 FQNEAQ come from the germline V gene (reference sequence). The CDR3 consists of 15 residues. Trimming at V came to 5 bases and at J to 3 bases, leaving 10 bases not matched to a gene. The CDR3 DNA follows: TGTGCCAGCAGCCCCAGAAACAGGGGAAACTACGAGCAGTACTTC. Encoded protein: CASSPRNRGNYEQYF.

This sequence joins TRBV28 and TRBJ1-1; D remains ambiguous. Germline CDR1 is MDHEN and CDR2 is SYDVKM. With 6 bases removed from V and 1 base from J, the gap between germline ends came to 3 bases. This CDR3 has 11 residues. The DNA for the CDR3 is TGTGCCAGCAGCCGGAACACTGAAGCTTTCTTT. This sequence encodes CASSRNTEAFF.

This chain links TRBV30 with TRBJ2-1; 15 bases are shared with TRBD2. The CDR3 spans 15 residues. With 7 bases clipped from V and 5 bases from J, the junction kept 6 bases outside the gene matches. CDR1 GTSNPN and CDR2 SVGIG come from the germline V gene (reference sequence). This CDR3 reads CALRTSGRGNNEQFF. Here the CDR3 DNA reads TGTGCCTTACGGACTAGCGGGAGGGGGAACAATGAGCAGTTCTTC.

This clone has only a few counts. V is TRBV4-2 and J is TRBJ2-4, with TRBD2 as a possible D gene (5 bases). The CDR3 is 17 residues long. V lost 1 base and J lost 2, with 15 bases in between. Germline CDR1 reads LGHNA; CDR2 reads YNFKEQ. CDR3 region: CASSQGSGELTKNIQYF. The CDR3 DNA reads as TGTGCCAGCAGCCAAGGATCCGGGGAATTGACCAAAAACATTCAGTACTTC.

This clone was seen only a few times. CDR3 loop: CASSFRAGGEQYF. The DNA for the CDR3 is TGTGCCAGCAGCTTTCGCGCGGGGGGCGAGCAGTACTTC. The genes are TRBV9 and TRBJ2-7; the match to TRBD2 covers 8 bases. CDR1 and CDR2 (germline): SGDLS, YYNGEE. The V and J ends lost 4 bases and 6 bases, in that order; junction bases with no gene match: 6. The CDR3 loop spans 13 amino acids.

The chain recombines TRBV2 with TRBJ1-2, with 7 bases that match TRBD1. The germline CDR1 and CDR2 sequences are SNHLY and FYNNEI. The CDR3 totals 15 residues. J was trimmed by 5 bases and V by 7 bases; bases with no gene match: 13. The CDR3 DNA follows: TGTGCCAGCACCGCACAGGGGCTCGACCGGTATGGCTACACCTTC. This sequence encodes CASTAQGLDRYGYTF.

This clone has just a few counts. The chain couples TRBV9 to TRBJ2-4; 11 nucleotides agree with TRBD2. The germline gives CDR1 SGDLS, CDR2 YYNGEE. The CDR3 extends over 16 amino acids. The ends lost 3 bases at V and 0 bases at J; junction bases unmatched: 2. CDR3 sequence (DNA): TGTGCCAGCAGCGAGACTAGCGGGGTAGCCAAAAACATTCAGTACTTC. Protein product: CASSETSGVAKNIQYF. Full variable domain (rest looked up from reference TRBV9 and TRBJ2-4): DSGVTQTPKHLITATGQRVTLRCSPRSGDLSVYWYQQSLDQGLQFLIQYYNGEERAKGNILERFSAQQFPDLHSELNLSSLELGDSALYFCASSETSGVAKNIQYFGAGTRLSVL.

This clone was observed a few times. The chain employs TRBV6-6 and TRBJ1-5, with 8 bases that match TRBD1. The junction had 3 bases not matched to a gene; V was cut back by 8 bases and J by 3 bases. CDR3 size: 13 residues. From germline, CDR1 is MNHNY and CDR2 SVGAGI (reference sequence). CDR3 nucleotide sequence: TGTGCCAGCCAGGACAGGGCCAATCAGCCCCAGCATTTT. Protein product: CASQDRANQPQHF.

This clone showed up just a few times. V usage is TRBV19 and J usage is TRBJ2-7, with 9 bases fitting TRBD1. Trimming removed 4 bases from V and 1 base from J; junction bases left unmatched: 11. CDR3 length: 17 amino acids. Germline CDR1 and CDR2: LNHDA and SQIVND (reference sequence). The CDR3 nucleotides read TGTGCCAGTAGTAAGCGGAGGGGGACAGGGACGTCCTACGAGCAGTACTTC. Residues: CASSKRRGTGTSYEQYF. Looking up the rest from reference TRBV19 and TRBJ2-7 gives the full variable domain: DGGITQSPKYLFRKEGQNVTLSCEQNLNHDAMYWYRQDPGQGLRLIYYSQIVNDFQKGDIAEGYSVSREKKESFPLTVTSAQKNPTAFYLCASSKRRGTGTSYEQYFGPGTRLTVT.

The chain couples TRBV6-4 to TRBJ2-7, with 11 bases lining up with TRBD2. The CDR3 covers 16 residues. Germline V gene sequence: CDR1 MRHNA, CDR2 SNTAGT. The junction had 10 bases not matched to a gene; V was cut back by 6 bases and J by 3 bases. CDR3: CASSDRVSGRDYEQYF. The CDR3 DNA is TGTGCCAGCAGCGACCGGGTTAGCGGGAGGGACTACGAGCAGTACTTC.

Of note for this clone: This CDR3 is also generated by other DNA sequences in the sample. The rearrangement uses TRBV2 and TRBJ2-5; tentative D call: TRBD2 (6 bases). Trimming took 11 bases from V and 6 from J, leaving 19 bases between them. The germline V gene encodes CDR1 SNHLY and CDR2 FYNNEI. The CDR3 is 13 amino acids. The CDR3 sequence is CALWGGKGKTQYF. The CDR3 DNA reads as TGTGCCCTTTGGGGCGGGAAGGGAAAGACCCAGTACTTC.

The genes are TRBV7-8 and TRBJ2-7; TRBD1 matches at 8 bases. V gave up 5 bases and J gave up 2 bases; unmatched junction bases: 5. Germline V gene sequence: CDR1 SGHVS, CDR2 FQNEAQ. This CDR3 region has 14 residues. The CDR3 protein is CASSPDRGTYEQYF. The CDR3 region has the DNA TGTGCCAGCAGCCCCGACAGGGGAACCTACGAGCAGTACTTC. Full variable domain (missing parts from reference TRBV7-8 and TRBJ2-7): GAGVSQSPRYKVAKRGQDVALRCDPISGHVSLFWYQQALGQGPEFLTYFQNEAQLDKSGLPSDRFFAERPEGSVSTLKIQRTQQEDSAVYLCASSPDRGTYEQYFGPGTRLTVT.

This chain uses TRBV7-2 with TRBJ2-7; unclear D gene. The CDR3 runs 11 residues. CDR1 is SGHTA and CDR2 is FQGNSA in the germline V gene. Trimming left V 3 bases short and J 4 bases short, with 4 bases between. In DNA form, the CDR3 reads TGTGCCAGCAGCTTTCGTTACGAGCAGTACTTC. Protein product: CASSFRYEQYF.

V is TRBV7-3 and J is TRBJ1-1; D possibly corresponds to TRBD1 (6 bases). V lost 5 bases, J lost 1 base, and 14 bases lay in between. The germline gives CDR1 SGHTA, CDR2 FQGTGA. This CDR3 region has 15 residues. For the CDR3, the DNA is TGTGCCAGCAGCGGAAGACAGGTATCGAACACTGAAGCTTTCTTT. Protein product: CASSGRQVSNTEAFF.

CDR3 protein: CASSSQSGDPYEQYF. In DNA form, the CDR3 reads TGTGCCAGCAGCTCCCAATCAGGGGATCCCTACGAGCAGTACTTC. The V and J genes are TRBV13 and TRBJ2-7; D may be TRBD1 (6 bases). V lost 4 bases to trimming and J lost 2 bases, with 15 bases between them. Germline V lookup: CDR1 PRHDT, CDR2 FYEKMQ (reference sequence). The CDR3 covers 15 residues.